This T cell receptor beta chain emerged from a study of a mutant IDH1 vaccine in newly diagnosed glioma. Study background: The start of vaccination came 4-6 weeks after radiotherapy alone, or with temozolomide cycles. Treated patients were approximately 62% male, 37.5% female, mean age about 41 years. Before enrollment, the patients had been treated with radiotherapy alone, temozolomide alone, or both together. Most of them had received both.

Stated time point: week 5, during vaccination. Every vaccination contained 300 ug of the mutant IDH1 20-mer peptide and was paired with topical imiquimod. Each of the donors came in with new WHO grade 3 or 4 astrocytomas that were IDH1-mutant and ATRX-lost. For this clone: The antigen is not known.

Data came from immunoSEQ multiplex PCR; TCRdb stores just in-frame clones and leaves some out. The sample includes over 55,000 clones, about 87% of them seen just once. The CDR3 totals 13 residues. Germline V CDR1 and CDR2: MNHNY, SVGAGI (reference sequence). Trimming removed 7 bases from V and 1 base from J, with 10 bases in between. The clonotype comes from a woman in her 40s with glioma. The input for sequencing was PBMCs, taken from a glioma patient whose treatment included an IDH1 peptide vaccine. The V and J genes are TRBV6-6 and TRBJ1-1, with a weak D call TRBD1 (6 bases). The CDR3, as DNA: TGTGCCAGCATCAGACAGGAGAACACTGAAGCTTTCTTT. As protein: CASIRQENTEAFF.